The 10 T cell receptor beta chains below all came from one sample that was sequenced in a study of shared clonotypes between healthy human individuals. TCRdb's table, derived via immunoSEQ multiplex PCR, lists solely in-frame clones and lacks some. Of some 1.4 million clones in the sample, roughly 96% were seen once. The sequencing sample was made of naive CD4+ T cells sorted from blood. Subset reported: CD45RA+ positively selected. The source is a man younger than 40 in good health.

V and J are TRBV13 and TRBJ2-1, with 10 bases aligning to TRBD2. Trimming cost V 5 bases and J 5 bases; bases outside gene matches: 6. Germline V gene lookup returns CDR1 PRHDT and CDR2 FYEKMQ (reference sequence). The CDR3 runs to 15 residues. The CDR3 region has the DNA TGTGCCAGCAGCCCACGAGCGGGAGGGGACAATGAGCAGTTCTTC. Translating it yields CASSPRAGGDNEQFF.

This rearrangement joins TRBV15 to TRBJ2-4, with 7 bases aligning to TRBD2. Per germline, CDR1 LNHNV and CDR2 YYDKDF (reference sequence). The J segment lost 7 bases and the V segment lost 0 bases, leaving 6 bases of the junction unmatched. The CDR3 has 15 residues. CDR3 coding DNA: TGTGCCACCAGCAGAGATCGCGGGAGTGTGAACATTCAGTACTTC. Residues: CATSRDRGSVNIQYF.

The J gene is TRBJ2-7, the V gene TRBV14; perhaps TRBD1 as D (5 bases). CDR3 length: 16 amino acids. CDR1 is SGHDN, CDR2 FVKESK, per germline. Trimming cost V 2 bases and J 2 bases, with 16 bases left between them. The CDR3 protein is CASSQRLGRAPYEQYF. As DNA, the CDR3 is TGTGCCAGCAGCCAAAGGCTCGGCAGGGCCCCCTACGAGCAGTACTTC.

V usage is TRBV9 and J usage is TRBJ1-5; D is uncertain. There are 15 residues in the CDR3. Germline V gene sequence: CDR1 SGDLS, CDR2 YYNGEE. V shed 0 bases and J shed 7 bases, with 14 bases lying between them. DNA for the CDR3: TGTGCCAGCAGCGTAGGCAACAACCCCGGGCAGCCCCAGCATTTT. It encodes CASSVGNNPGQPQHF.

The chain has TRBV27 and TRBJ2-1; 12 positions match TRBD2. CDR3 length: 15 amino acids. Germline trimming cut 5 bases from V and 7 bases from J; bases unmatched to any gene: 6. Germline CDR1 is MNHEY and CDR2 is SMNVEV (reference sequence). The CDR3 protein is CASSAGLAGINEQFF. CDR3 bases: TGTGCCAGCAGTGCAGGACTAGCGGGAATAAATGAGCAGTTCTTC.

V usage is TRBV10-3 and J usage is TRBJ1-2, with no clear D. The length of the CDR3 is 14 residues. Looked up from germline, CDR1 is ENHRY and CDR2 is SYGVKD. Trimming cost V 4 bases and J 6 bases, with 15 bases left between them. CDR3 in DNA: TGTGCCATCAGTGTTTCGCCCGTACCCCATGGCTACACCTTC. Amino acid sequence: CAISVSPVPHGYTF.

The chain couples TRBV11-2 to TRBJ2-1; TRBD1 is a possible D gene (5 bases). This CDR3 comprises 15 residues. CDR1 is SGHAT and CDR2 is FQNNGV in the germline V gene. V shed 3 bases and J shed 2 bases, with 11 bases lying between them. The DNA of the CDR3 is TGTGCCAGCAGCTTCTTCGGCAGGGCCTACAATGAGCAGTTCTTC. Its translation is CASSFFGRAYNEQFF.

The chain couples TRBV7-8 to TRBJ1-5; D may be TRBD1 (6 bases). In germline, CDR1 is SGHVS, CDR2 FQNEAQ. CDR3 length equals 14 residues. Trimming took off 1 base at V and 4 bases at J, with 8 bases between the two ends. This CDR3 is CASSLDRVNQPQHF. For the CDR3, the DNA is TGTGCCAGCAGCTTAGACAGGGTAAATCAGCCCCAGCATTTT.

The genes are TRBV19 and TRBJ1-4; D not certain. Germline V CDR1 and CDR2: LNHDA, SQIVND (reference sequence). The CDR3 runs to 13 residues. Trimming left V 5 bases short and J 6 bases short, with 10 bases between. The CDR3 DNA follows: TGTGCCAGTAGTCCCCAGACGGATGAAAAACTGTTTTTT. Its translation: CASSPQTDEKLFF.

The chain uses TRBV9 and TRBJ1-5; D remains unclear. CDR1 is SGDLS and CDR2 is YYNGEE in the germline V gene. V lost 0 bases and J lost 2, with 6 bases in between. The CDR3 runs 14 residues. CDR3 in amino acids: CASSVGNGNQPQHF. CDR3 nucleotide sequence: TGTGCCAGCAGCGTAGGTAATGGCAATCAGCCCCAGCATTTT.